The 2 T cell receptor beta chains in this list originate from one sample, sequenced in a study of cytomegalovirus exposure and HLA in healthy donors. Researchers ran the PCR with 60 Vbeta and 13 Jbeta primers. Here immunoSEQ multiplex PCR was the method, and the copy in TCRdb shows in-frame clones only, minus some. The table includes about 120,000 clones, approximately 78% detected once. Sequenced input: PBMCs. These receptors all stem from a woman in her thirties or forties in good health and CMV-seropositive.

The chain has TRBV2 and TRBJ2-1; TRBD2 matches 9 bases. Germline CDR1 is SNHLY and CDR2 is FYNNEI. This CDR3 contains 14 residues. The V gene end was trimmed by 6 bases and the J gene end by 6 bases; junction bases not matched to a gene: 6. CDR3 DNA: TGTGCCAGCAGAGCTAGCGGGGAGCTCAATGAGCAGTTCTTC. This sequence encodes CASRASGELNEQFF.

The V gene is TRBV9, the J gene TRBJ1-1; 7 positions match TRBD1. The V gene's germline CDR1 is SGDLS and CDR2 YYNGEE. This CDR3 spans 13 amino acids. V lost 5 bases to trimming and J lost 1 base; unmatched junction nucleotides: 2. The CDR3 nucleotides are TGTGCCAGCAGGGGACAGACGAACACTGAAGCTTTCTTT. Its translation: CASRGQTNTEAFF. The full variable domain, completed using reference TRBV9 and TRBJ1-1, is DSGVTQTPKHLITATGQRVTLRCSPRSGDLSVYWYQQSLDQGLQFLIQYYNGEERAKGNILERFSAQQFPDLHSELNLSSLELGDSALYFCASRGQTNTEAFFGQGTRLTVV.